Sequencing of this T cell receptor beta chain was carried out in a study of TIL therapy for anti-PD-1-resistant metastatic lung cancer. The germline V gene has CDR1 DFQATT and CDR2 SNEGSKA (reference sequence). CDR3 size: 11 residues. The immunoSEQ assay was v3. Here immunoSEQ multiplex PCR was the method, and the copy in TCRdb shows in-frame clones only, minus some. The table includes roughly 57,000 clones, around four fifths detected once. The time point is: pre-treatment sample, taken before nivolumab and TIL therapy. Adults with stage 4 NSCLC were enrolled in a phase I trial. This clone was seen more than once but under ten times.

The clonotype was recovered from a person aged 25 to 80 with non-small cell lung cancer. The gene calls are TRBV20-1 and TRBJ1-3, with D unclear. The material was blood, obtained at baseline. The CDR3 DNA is TGCAGCCTAGTAGGTGGAAACACCATATATTTT. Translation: CSLVGGNTIYF.